This TCR beta chain stems from a study of shared clonotypes between healthy human individuals. With unsorted samples, genomic DNA was obtained from about 90 million PBMCs. Method: immunoSEQ multiplex PCR; TCRdb's copy keeps in-frame clones and lacks some. The sample contains about 490,000 clones, 79% of which appear only once. The CDR3 has 14 amino acids. Germline CDR1 is MNHNS and CDR2 is SASEGT. The sequenced sample consisted of PBMCs. This receptor was identified in a woman aged 40 to 50 in good health. Some clones in this sample may be carry-over from other donors' samples. The V and J genes are TRBV6-1 and TRBJ1-5; D is perhaps TRBD1 (5 bases). This CDR3 is CATNGGGSNQPQHF. In DNA, the CDR3 is TGTGCTACCAATGGGGGAGGAAGCAATCAGCCCCAGCATTTT.